The 6 T cell receptor beta chains below all came from one sample that was sequenced in a study of blood T cell repertoires in COVID-19. TCRdb's copy holds only in-frame clones and misses some; the assay was immunoSEQ multiplex PCR. The data contain more than 400,000 clones, 80% to 90% of them seen just once; the ten biggest clones take up under 4%. Sample: peripheral blood. The receptors come from a human donor in a cohort sampled during active COVID-19.

This clone was observed at least ten times. The rearrangement uses TRBV7-3 and TRBJ2-1; tentative D call: TRBD1 (6 bases). The CDR3 is 11 residues long. Deletions cut 4 bases from V and 9 bases from J, with 7 bases between. The germline gives CDR1 SGHTA, CDR2 FQGTGA. CDR3 sequence reads: CASSSQGEQFF. In nucleotides, the CDR3 is TGTGCCAGCAGCTCACAGGGTGAGCAGTTCTTC.

CDR3 nucleotides: TGTGCCAGCAGCGTACCCGGGGGTGAGCAGTACTTC. Translation gives CASSVPGGEQYF. The chain combines TRBV5-8 with TRBJ2-7; perhaps TRBD2 as D (6 bases). Germline loops: CDR1 SGHTS, CDR2 YDEGEE. V was shortened by 4 bases and J by 7 bases, with 12 bases between the two germline ends. The CDR3 consists of 12 residues.

The chain uses TRBV7-2 and TRBJ1-2, with 7 bases fitting TRBD1. V trimming: 2 bases; J trimming: 7 bases; junction bases outside the gene matches: 7. The CDR3 spans 14 residues. In germline, CDR1 is SGHTA, CDR2 FQGNSA. For the CDR3, the DNA is TGTGCCAGCAGCTTACCAGACAGGGACGGTGGCTACACCTTC. Protein: CASSLPDRDGGYTF.

The chain employs TRBV28 and TRBJ2-7; maybe TRBD2 (5 bases). The germline V gene has CDR1 MDHEN and CDR2 SYDVKM. CDR3 length: 16 amino acids. V was clipped by 4 bases and J by 4 bases, with 20 bases between them. The CDR3 spells CASSSGSSQAVYEQYF. In nucleotides, the CDR3 is TGTGCCAGCAGTTCGGGATCTTCCCAAGCCGTTTACGAGCAGTACTTC.

The V gene is TRBV30, the J gene TRBJ2-5, with D tentatively TRBD1 (5 bases). Per germline, CDR1 GTSNPN and CDR2 SVGIG (reference sequence). CDR3 size: 15 residues. V gave up 3 bases and J gave up 3 bases, with 17 bases separating them. CDR3 loop: CAWRAFGRAKETQYF. The CDR3 nucleotides are TGTGCCTGGAGGGCCTTTGGCAGGGCGAAAGAGACCCAGTACTTC. The entire variable domain, with the rest obtained from reference TRBV30 and TRBJ2-5, is as follows: SQTIHQWPATLVQPVGSPLSLECTVEGTSNPNLYWYRQAAGRGLQLLFYSVGIGQISSEVPQNLSASRPQDRQFILSSKKLLLSDSGFYLCAWRAFGRAKETQYFGPGTRLLVL.

This sequence joins TRBV28 and TRBJ2-2; TRBD2 might be the D (6 bases). This CDR3 contains 13 residues. Per germline, CDR1 MDHEN and CDR2 SYDVKM. V lost 10 bases to trimming and J lost 3 bases, with 12 bases between them. CDR3 nucleotides: TGTGCCACTGGAGGGCGTTACACCGGGGAGCTGTTTTTT. Encoded protein: CATGGRYTGELFF.